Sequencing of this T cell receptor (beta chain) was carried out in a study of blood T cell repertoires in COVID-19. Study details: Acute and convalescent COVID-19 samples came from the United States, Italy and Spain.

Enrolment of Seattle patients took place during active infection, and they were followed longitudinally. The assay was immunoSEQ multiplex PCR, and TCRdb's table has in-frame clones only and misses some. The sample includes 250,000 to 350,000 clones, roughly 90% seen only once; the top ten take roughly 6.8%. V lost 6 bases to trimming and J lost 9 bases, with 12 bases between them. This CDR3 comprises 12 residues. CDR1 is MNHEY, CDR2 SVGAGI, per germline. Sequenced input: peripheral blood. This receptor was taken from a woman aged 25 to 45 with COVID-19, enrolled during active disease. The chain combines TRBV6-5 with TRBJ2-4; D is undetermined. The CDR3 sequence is CASRTPQAIQYF. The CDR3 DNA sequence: TGTGCCAGCAGGACACCTCAGGCCATTCAGTACTTC.